This T cell receptor beta chain originates from a study of identical twins. TCRdb independently ran MiXCR on the 5' RACE reads; one entry per CDR3 protein. The repertoire holds a few hundred thousand distinct CDR3 sequences, with over 5.5% as singletons. This clonotype turned up a few times. The V segment lost 3 bases and the J segment 4 bases; nucleotides outside the gene matches: 5. The germline CDR1 and CDR2 sequences are MNHEY and SMNVEV (reference sequence). CDR3 length: 14 amino acids. The same sample was also studied in work on T cells expressing NK-cell markers. As reported in that work: Eight donors were sequenced, of whom seven were HCMV-seropositive, while the remaining one was HCMV-seronegative. Several experiments employed an anti-gamma-delta TCR antibody to confine sorting to alpha-beta TCR T cells.

Source material: CD8+ T cells sorted from blood. The clonotype originates from a woman under 30 in good health. The chain links TRBV27 to TRBJ2-7, with 8 bases identical to TRBD2. The DNA for the CDR3 is TGTGCCAGCAGTTTGGCGGGAGGCGCTTACGAGCAGTACTTC. Translated: CASSLAGGAYEQYF.